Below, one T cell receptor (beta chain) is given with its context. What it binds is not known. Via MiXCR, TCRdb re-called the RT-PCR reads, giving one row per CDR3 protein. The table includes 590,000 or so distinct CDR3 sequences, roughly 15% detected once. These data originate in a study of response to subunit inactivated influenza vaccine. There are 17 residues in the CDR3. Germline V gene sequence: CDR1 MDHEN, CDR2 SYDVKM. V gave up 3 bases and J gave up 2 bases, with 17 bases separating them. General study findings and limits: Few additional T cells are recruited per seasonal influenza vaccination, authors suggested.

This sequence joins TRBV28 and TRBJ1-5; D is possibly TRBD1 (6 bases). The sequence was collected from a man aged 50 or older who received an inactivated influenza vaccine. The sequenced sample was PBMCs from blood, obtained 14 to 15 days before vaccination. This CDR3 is CASSLAPGRGGNQPQHF. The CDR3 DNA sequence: TGTGCCAGCAGTTTGGCCCCCGGCAGGGGAGGCAATCAGCCCCAGCATTTT.